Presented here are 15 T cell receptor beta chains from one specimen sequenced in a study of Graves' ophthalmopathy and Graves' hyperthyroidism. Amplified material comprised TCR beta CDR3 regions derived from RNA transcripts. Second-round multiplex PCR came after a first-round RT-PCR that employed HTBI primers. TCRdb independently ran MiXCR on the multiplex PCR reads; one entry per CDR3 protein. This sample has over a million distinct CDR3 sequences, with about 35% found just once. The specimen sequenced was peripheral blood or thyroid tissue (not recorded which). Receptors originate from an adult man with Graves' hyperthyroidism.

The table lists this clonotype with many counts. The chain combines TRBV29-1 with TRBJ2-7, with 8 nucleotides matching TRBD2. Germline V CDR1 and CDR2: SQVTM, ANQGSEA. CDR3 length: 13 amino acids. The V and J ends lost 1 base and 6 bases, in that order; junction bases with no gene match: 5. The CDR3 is CSVEGAGGGEQYF. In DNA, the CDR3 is TGCAGCGTTGAAGGGGCGGGGGGCGGCGAGCAGTACTTC.

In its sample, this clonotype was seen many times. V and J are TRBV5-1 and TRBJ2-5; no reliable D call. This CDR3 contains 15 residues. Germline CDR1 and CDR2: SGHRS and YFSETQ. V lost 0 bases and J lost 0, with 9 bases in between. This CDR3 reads CASSLDPGYQETQYF. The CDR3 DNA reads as TGCGCCAGCAGCTTGGATCCAGGCTACCAAGAGACCCAGTACTTC.

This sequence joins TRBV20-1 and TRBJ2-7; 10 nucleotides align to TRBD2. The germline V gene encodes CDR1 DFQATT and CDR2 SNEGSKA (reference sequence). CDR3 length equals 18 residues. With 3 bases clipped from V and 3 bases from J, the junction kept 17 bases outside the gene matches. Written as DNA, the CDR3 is TGCAGTGCTAGTGGAATGGATCCTAGCGGGAGATTCAACTACGAGCAGTACTTC. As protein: CSASGMDPSGRFNYEQYF.

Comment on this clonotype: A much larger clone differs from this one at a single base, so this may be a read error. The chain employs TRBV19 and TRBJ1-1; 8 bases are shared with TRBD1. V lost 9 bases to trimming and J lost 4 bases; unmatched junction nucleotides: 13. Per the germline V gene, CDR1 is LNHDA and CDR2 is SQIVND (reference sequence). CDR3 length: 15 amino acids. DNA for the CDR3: TGTGCCAGCAGCTTACCGACAGGGGAGGGCACTGAAGCTTTCTTT. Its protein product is CASSLPTGEGTEAFF.

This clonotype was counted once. The CDR3 loop is CSARDGGAGLGYTF. In DNA form, the CDR3 reads TGCAGTGCTAGAGACGGAGGTGCCGGACTTGGCTACACCTTC. The V and J genes are TRBV20-1 and TRBJ1-2; D unclear. Deletions cut 0 bases from V and 7 bases from J, with 15 bases between. The CDR3 has 14 amino acids. The germline V gene has CDR1 DFQATT and CDR2 SNEGSKA (reference sequence).

The chain's CDR3 is CASNLSGTADHSPLHF. The CDR3 region has the DNA TGTGCCAGTAATCTCTCAGGGACAGCGGATCATTCACCCCTCCACTTT. The chain recombines TRBV19 with TRBJ1-6, with 7 bases matching TRBD1. CDR1 and CDR2 (germline): LNHDA, SQIVND (reference sequence). V shed 7 bases, J shed 8 bases, and the junction held 14 bases outside the gene matches. The CDR3 extends over 16 amino acids.

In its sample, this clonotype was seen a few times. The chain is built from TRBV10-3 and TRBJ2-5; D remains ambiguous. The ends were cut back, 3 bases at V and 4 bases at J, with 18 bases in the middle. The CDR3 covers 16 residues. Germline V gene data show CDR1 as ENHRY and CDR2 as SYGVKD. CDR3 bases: TGTGCCATCAGTGATGCAAGGAACATTTGGAGAGAGACCCAGTACTTC. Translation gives CAISDARNIWRETQYF.

The CDR3 bases are TGTGCCAGCAGCGTAGAGATAAGGTCCGAGCCCCAGCATTTT. As protein: CASSVEIRSEPQHF. The chain employs TRBV9 and TRBJ1-5; D not certain. Germline V gene lookup returns CDR1 SGDLS and CDR2 YYNGEE. The length of the CDR3 is 14 residues. Trimming left V 0 bases short and J 8 bases short, with 12 bases between.

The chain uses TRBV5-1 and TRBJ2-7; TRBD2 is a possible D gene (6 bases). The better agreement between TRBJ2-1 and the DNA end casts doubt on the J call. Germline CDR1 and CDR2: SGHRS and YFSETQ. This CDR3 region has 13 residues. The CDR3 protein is CASRNEGGNEQFF. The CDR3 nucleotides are TGCGCCAGCCGTAACGAGGGAGGAAATGAGCAGTTCTTC.

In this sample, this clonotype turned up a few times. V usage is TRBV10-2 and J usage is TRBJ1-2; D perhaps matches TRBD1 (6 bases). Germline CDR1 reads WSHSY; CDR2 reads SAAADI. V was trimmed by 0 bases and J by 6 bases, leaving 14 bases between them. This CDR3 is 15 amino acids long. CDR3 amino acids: CASSESARGEDGYTF. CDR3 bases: TGCGCCAGCAGTGAGTCCGCCAGGGGAGAAGATGGCTACACCTTC.

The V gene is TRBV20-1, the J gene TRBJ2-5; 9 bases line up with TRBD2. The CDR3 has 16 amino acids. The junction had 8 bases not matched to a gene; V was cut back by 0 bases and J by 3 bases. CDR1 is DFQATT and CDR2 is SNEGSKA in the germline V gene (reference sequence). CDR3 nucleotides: TGCAGTGCTAGAGATCTCTTAGCGGGAGTAGAAGAGACCCAGTACTTC. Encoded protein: CSARDLLAGVEETQYF.

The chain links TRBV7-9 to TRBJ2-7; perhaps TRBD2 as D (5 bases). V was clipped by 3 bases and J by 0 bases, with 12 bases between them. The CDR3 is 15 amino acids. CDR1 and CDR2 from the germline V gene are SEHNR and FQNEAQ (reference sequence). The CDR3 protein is CASSLTMDASYEQYF. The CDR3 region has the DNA TGTGCCAGCAGCTTGACTATGGACGCCTCCTACGAGCAGTACTTC.

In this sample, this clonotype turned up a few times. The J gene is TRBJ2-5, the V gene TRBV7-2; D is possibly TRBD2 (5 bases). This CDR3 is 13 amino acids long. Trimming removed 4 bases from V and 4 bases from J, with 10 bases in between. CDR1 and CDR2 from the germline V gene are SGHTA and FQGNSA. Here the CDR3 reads CASSSPRGETQYF. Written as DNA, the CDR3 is TGTGCCAGCAGCTCCCCCCGGGGAGAGACCCAGTACTTC.

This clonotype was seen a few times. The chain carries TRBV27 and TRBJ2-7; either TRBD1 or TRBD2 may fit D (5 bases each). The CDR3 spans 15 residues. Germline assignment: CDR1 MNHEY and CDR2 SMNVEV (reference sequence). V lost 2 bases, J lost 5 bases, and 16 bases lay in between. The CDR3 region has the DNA TGTGCCAGCAGTTTAATTATGTCAGGGAGAGACGAGCAGTACTTC. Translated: CASSLIMSGRDEQYF.

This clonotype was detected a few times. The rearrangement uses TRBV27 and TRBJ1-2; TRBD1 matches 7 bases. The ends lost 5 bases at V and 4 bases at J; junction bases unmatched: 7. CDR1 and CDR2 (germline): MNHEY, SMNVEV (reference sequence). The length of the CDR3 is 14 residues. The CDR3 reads CASSAYRGSYGYTF. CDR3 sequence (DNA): TGTGCCAGCAGTGCCTACAGGGGAAGCTATGGCTACACCTTC.